This T cell receptor beta chain is drawn from a study of blood T cell repertoires in COVID-19. Study summary: Specimens from acute and convalescent COVID-19 originated in the United States, Italy and Spain. Sample material is recorded as cDNA or gDNA derived from T cells, B-cell-depleted T cells, or PBMCs.

How the authors handled the data: Estimation of nucleated cell counts relied on the amplification of reference gene primers. Some clones are missing from TCRdb's copy, which holds only in-frame ones; the method was immunoSEQ multiplex PCR. The V and J calls and clone size are taken from that table; D and trimming were inferred from the DNA. The sample gives 250,000 to 300,000 clones, roughly 87% of which show up once; about 2.2% is in the top ten. This clone occurred once. Specimen: peripheral blood. The sequence came from a woman in her forties or fifties who had recovered from COVID-19.

This chain's CDR3 is CASSPGLLIYTF. The CDR3 nucleotides are TGTGCCAGCTCACCGGGACTGCTTATCTACACCTTC. J is TRBJ1-2 and V is TRBV18; a possible D gene is TRBD1 (5 bases). The CDR3 extends over 12 amino acids. Trimming removed 3 bases at V and 10 bases at J, with 12 bases between. The germline CDR1 and CDR2 sequences are KGHSH and LQKENI.